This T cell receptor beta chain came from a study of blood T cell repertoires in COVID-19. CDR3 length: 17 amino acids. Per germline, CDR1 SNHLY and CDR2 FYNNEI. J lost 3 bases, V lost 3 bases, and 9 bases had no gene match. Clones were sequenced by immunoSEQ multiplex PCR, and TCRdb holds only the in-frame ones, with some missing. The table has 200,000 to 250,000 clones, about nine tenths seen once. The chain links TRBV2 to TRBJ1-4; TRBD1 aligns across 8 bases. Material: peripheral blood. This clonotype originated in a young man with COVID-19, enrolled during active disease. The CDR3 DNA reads TGTGCCAGCAGTGACCCGATCCGACAGGGGCCTAATGAAAAACTGTTTTTT. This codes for CASSDPIRQGPNEKLFF.